This T cell receptor beta chain was captured in a study of T-cell reconstitution after alpha-beta-depleted transplantation in children (dated by TCRdb to about 2016). In terms of the full investigation: Using TCR repertoire profiling, the study followed T-cell immune reconstitution in a quantitative way in children after TCRalphabeta/CD19-depleted allogeneic hematopoietic cell transplantation. On the study overall, not on this receptor specifically: In some patients, the high TCRbeta diversity seen at day 60 was put down to recipient T cells and intrathymic progenitors that had survived conditioning. The frequencies of hyperexpanded clones fell over the following months, and after one year, T-cell counts and TCRbeta diversity were mostly attributed to newly produced T cells. The apparently early alphabetaT-cell count recovery about two months after transplant was reportedly dependent on only several hundred rapidly expanded clones derived from non-depleted graft cells.

Inclusive of the bounding cysteine and phenylalanine, the CDR3 is 13 residues long. The read is trimmed to its CDR3 DNA, 39 bases read in frame from base 1. CDR1 is given as MNHNS and CDR2 as SASEGT, both from the germline V gene. V trim: 6 bases; J trim: 9 bases; unmatched bases: 6. About this clonotype itself: The specificity of this receptor is unknown. Per-base quality was not reported, and no clone a single base away is much larger than it.

Library construction relied on PCR. Instrument on record: Illumina HiSeq 2500. TCR libraries were prepared with molecular barcoding, using unique molecular identifiers to normalize TCRbeta repertoire quantification. Through fastp at Q25 and MiXCR, TCRdb rebuilt clones from the public reads, retaining in-frame beta chains. Entries that share a CDR3 protein sequence are merged under the most common genes and DNA. The sample profile shows around 76,000 distinct CDR3 sequences; 18% of them were found once. The ten largest clones take up less than 60% of the sample. This specimen's treatment or condition label, interpreted: allogeneic hematopoietic cell transplantation with graft depleted of TCRalphabeta T cells and CD19 B cells. The children who served as transplant recipients had been given grafts of TCRalphabeta/CD19-depleted allogeneic hematopoietic cells.

The sequence was obtained from a male patient aged 2 to 9 who had a stem cell transplant for acute lymphoblastic leukemia, so the T cells may come from the graft donor. This specimen consisted of PBMCs, mostly from graft donor cells, obtained 360 days after TCRalphabeta/CD19-depleted stem cell transplant. The V and J segments used are TRBV6-1 and TRBJ2-1, with 9 middle bases fitting TRBD1. The sequenced DNA is TGTGCCAGCAGAGTGACAGGGGGGACTGAGCAGTTCTTC. Translated, it gives CASRVTGGTEQFF.